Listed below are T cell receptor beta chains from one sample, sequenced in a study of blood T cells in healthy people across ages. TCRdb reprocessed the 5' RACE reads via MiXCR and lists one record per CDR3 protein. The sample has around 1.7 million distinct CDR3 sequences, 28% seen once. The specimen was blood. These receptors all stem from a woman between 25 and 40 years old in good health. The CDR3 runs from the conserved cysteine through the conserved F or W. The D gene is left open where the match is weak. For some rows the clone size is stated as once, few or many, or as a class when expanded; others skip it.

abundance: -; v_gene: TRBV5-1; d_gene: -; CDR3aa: CASSFRLPTDTQYF
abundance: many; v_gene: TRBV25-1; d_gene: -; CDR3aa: CASSQAGYYEQYF
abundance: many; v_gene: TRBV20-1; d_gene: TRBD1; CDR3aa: CSASGQGAGNTEAFF
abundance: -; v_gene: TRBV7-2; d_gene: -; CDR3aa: CASSPDHYGQYF
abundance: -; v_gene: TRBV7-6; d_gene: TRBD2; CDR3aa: CASSGGTSLRETQYF
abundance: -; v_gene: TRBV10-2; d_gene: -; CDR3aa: CASSERYGETQYF
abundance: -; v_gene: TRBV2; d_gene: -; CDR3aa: CASSGSGAAVEKLFF
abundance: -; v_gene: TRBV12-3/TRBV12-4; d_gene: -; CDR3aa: CASSPGLFGGNSPLHF
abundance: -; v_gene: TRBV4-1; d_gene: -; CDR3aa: CASSLQGGVNSPLHF
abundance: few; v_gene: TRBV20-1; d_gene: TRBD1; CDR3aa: CSALTRDRRINEQFF
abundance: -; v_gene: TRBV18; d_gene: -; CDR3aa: CASSDRANQVQYF
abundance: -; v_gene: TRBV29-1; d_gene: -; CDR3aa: CSVKQGPGAFF
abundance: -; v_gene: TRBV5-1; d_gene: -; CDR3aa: CASRTTAELNTEAFF
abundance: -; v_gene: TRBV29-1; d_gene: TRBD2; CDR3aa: CSAGTSARGQFF
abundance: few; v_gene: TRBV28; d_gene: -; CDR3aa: CASSFGPTRSYEQYF
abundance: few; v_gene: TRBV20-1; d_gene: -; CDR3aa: CSATPSRSAKNIQYF
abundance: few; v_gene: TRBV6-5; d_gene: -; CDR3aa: CASSYSSAGKKETQYF
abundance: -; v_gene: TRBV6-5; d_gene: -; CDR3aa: CASSCSAGRGPNEKLFF
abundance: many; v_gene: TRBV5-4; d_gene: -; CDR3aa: CASSLYGGTDQETQYF
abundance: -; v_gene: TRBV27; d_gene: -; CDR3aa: CASSFPPEQFF
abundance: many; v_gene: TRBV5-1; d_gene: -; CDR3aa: CASSLEGHPTETQYF
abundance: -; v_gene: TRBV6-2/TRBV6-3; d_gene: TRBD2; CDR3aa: CASSYGSSGQETQYF
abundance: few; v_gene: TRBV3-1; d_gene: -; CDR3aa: CASSRRGGAPAGQYF
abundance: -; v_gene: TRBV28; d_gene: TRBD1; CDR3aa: CASSMTGVDEKLFF
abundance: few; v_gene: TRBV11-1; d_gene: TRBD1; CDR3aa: CASSPGTGGAREQYF
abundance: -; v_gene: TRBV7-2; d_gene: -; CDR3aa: CASSLVPAANTEAFF
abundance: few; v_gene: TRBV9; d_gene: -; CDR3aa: CASSGLLQTDTQYF
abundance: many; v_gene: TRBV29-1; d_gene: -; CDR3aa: CSVEGSATNEKLFF
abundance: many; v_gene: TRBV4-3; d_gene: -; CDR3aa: CASSQDKQGGNIQYF
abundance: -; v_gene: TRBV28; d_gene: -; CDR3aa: CASSFSGEYEQYF
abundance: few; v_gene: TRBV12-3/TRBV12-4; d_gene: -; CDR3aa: CASRAHYGYTF
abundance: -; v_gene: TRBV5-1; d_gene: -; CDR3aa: CASRRETVATEAFF
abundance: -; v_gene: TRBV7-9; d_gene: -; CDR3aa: CASSSEEETQDF
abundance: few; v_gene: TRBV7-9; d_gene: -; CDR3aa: CASSGDGTGYTF
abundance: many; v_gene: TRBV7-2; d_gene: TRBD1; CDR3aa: CASSAQTGTYEQYF
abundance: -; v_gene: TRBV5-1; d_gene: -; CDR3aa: CASSSTMPSLGVNTEAFF
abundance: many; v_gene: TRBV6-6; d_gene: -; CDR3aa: CASSENRAYGYTF
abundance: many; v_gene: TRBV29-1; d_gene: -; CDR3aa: CSVEGRNYEQYF
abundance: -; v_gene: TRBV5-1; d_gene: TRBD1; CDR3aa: CASSLLGQGALEQFF
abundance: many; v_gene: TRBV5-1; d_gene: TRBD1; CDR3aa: CASSGDRAGANVLTF
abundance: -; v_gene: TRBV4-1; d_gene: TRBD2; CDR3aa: CASSQEGRAGANVLTF